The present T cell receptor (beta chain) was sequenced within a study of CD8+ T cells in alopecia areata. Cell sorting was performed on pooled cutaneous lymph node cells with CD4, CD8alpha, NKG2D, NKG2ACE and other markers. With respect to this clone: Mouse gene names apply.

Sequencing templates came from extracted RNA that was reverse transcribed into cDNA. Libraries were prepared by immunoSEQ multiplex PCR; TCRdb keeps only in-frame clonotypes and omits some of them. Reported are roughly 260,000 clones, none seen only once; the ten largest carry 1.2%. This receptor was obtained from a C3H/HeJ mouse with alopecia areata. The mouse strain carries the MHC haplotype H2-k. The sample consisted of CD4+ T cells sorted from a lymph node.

CDR3 DNA, as far as it was read: TGTGCCAGCAGCCAGGGACACGCAAACACA. It yields the protein CASSQGHANT. The full CDR3 is CASSQGHANTEVFF. The rearrangement uses TRBV2 and TRBJ1-1; tentatively, D is TRBD1 (6 bases). The sequenced fragment ends 4 residues before the CDR3 boundary, so the rest is inferred from the germline J gene. Between the trimmed V and J ends, which lost 3 bases and 0 bases, there was a span of 8 bases. The CDR3 contains 14 residues. Germline CDR1 LGHNA, CDR2 YSYQKL.